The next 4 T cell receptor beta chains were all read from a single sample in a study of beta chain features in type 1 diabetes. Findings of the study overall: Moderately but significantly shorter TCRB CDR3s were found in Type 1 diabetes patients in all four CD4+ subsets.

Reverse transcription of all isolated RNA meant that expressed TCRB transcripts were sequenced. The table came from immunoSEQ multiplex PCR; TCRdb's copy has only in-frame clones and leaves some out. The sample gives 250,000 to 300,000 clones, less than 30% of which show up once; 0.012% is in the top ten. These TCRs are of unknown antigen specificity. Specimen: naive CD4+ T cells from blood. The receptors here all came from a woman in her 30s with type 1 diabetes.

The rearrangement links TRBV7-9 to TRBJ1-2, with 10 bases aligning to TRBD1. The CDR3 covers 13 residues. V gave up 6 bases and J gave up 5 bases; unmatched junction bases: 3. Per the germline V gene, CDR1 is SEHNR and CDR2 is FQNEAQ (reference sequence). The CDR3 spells CASRRQGAYGYTF. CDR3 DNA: TGTGCCAGCAGAAGACAGGGGGCTTATGGCTACACCTTC.

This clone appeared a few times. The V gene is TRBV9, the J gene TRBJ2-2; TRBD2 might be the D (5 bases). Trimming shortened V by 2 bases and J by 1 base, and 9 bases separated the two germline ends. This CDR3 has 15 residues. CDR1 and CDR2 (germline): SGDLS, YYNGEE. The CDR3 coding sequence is TGTGCCAGCAGCGTGAGCGGACGGAACACCGGGGAGCTGTTTTTT. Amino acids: CASSVSGRNTGELFF.

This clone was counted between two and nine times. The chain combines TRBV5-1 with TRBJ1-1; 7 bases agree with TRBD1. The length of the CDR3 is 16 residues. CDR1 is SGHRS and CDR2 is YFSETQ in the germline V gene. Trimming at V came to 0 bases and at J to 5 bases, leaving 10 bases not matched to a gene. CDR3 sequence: CASSLAITGARTEAFF. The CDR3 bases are TGCGCCAGCAGCTTGGCCATCACAGGGGCGCGGACTGAAGCTTTCTTT.

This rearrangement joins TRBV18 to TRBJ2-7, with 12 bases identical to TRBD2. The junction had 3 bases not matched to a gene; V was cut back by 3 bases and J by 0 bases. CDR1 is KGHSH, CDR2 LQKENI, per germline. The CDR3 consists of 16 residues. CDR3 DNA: TGTGCCAGCTCACCCCTGACTAGCGGGAGCTCCTACGAGCAGTACTTC. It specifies CASSPLTSGSSYEQYF.